This T cell receptor (beta chain) was sequenced for a study of shared clonotypes between healthy human individuals. Study information: Donors were a couple of women and three men aged 18 to 49.

This clone was found once. The antigen remains unidentified. Whole-study findings and limits: The expectation was that sequencing depth would affect clonotype sharing among donors. Few donors limited the genetic and exposure-history diversity represented.

Combining CD45RO+ cells with CCR7-negative CD45RA+ TemRA cells gave CD8 memory. Sequencing used immunoSEQ multiplex PCR; TCRdb keeps in-frame clones, though not all of them. The profile covers about 380,000 clones, with 96% appearing a single time and about 0.34% taken by the ten largest. This CDR3 region has 14 residues. With 1 base removed from V and 2 bases from J, the gap between germline ends came to 12 bases. Per germline, CDR1 SQVTM and CDR2 ANQGSEA. The receptor was isolated from a young man in good health. Sequenced material: memory CD8+ T cells sorted from blood. Stated subset: CD45RO+ cells pooled with CCR7-negative TemRA cells. The rearrangement joins TRBV29-1 to TRBJ2-7; no reliable D call. CDR3 coding DNA: TGCAGCGTTGAAGTTTTCGAGCCCACCTACGAGCAGTACTTC. This sequence encodes CSVEVFEPTYEQYF.